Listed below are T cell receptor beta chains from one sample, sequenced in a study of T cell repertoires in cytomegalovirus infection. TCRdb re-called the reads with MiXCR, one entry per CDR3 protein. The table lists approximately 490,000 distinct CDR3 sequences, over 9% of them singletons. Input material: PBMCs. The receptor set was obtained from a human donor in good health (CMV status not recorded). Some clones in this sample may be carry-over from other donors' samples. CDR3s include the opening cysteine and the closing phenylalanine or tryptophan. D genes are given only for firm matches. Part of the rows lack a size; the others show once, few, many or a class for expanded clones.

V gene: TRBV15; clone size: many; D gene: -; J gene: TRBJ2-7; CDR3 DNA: TGTGCCACCAGCAGGCGACATTCCTACGAGCAGTACTTC; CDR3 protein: CATSRRHSYEQYF
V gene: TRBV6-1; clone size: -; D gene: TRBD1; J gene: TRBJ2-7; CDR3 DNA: TGTGCCAGCAAGGGCAGGGGGTCCTACGAGCAGTACTTC; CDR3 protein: CASKGRGSYEQYF
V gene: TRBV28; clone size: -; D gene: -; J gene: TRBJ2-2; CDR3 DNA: TGTGCCAGCACCGGGACTTTTAACACCGGGGAGCTGTTTTTT; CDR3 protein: CASTGTFNTGELFF
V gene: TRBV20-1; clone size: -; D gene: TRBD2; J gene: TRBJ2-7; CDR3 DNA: TGCAGTGCTCAAATAACCAAACCGGGACTAGCGGTCTCCTACGAGCAGTACTTC; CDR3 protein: CSAQITKPGLAVSYEQYF
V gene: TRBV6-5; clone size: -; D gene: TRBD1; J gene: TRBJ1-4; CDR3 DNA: TGTGACAGCAGTTACTCTTTCCCCGGGACAGGGCGAAATGAAAAACTGTTTTTT; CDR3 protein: CDSSYSFPGTGRNEKLFF
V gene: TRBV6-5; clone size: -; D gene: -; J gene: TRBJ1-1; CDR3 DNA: TGTGCCAGCAGCCACAGGGAGGGGGCTTTCTTT; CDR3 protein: CASSHREGAFF
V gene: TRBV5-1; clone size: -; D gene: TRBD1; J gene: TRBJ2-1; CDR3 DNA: TGCGCCAGCAGCCCTGGGACAGGGCGTAATGAGCAGTTCTTC; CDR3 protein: CASSPGTGRNEQFF
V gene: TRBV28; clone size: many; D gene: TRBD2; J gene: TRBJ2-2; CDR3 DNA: TGTGCCAGCAGTCCCGTGGTACTAGCGGGAGTAAACACCGGGGAGCTGTTTTTT; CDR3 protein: CASSPVVLAGVNTGELFF
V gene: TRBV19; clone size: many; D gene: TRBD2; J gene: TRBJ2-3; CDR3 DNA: TGTGCCACCCACAGAAGGGGAAGCGGGAGACTCTCTAGCACAGATACGCAGTATTTT; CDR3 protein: CATHRRGSGRLSSTDTQYF
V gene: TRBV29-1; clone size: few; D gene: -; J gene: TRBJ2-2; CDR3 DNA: TGCAGCGTATTAAGGGCAAGGGGCGGGGAGCTGTTTTTT; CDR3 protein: CSVLRARGGELFF
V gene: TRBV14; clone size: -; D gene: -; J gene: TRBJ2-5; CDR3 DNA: TGTGCCAGCAGCCATTGGGCCCTCCCCATAGAGACCCAGTACTTC; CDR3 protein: CASSHWALPIETQYF
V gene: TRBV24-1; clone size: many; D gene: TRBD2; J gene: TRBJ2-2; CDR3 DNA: TGTGCCACCAGCAGACTAGCGGGAGGTGGCGGGGAGCTGTTTTTT; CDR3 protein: CATSRLAGGGGELFF
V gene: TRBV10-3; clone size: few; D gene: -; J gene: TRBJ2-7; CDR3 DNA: TGTGCCATCAATCCAGGGGGAGGCGAGCAGTACTTC; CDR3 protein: CAINPGGGEQYF
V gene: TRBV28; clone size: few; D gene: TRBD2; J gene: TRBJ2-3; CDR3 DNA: TGTGCCAGCAGTGGTTCGCGGGAGGACACAGATACGCAGTATTTT; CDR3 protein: CASSGSREDTDTQYF
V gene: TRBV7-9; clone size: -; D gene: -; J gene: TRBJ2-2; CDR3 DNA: TGTGCCAGCATCCTGGTGGGAGCCGGGGAGCTGTTTTTT; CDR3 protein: CASILVGAGELFF
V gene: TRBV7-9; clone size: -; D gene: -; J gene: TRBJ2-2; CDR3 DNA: TGTGCCAGCAGCCGGGACTGGCCGAACACCGGGGAGCTGTTTTTT; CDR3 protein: CASSRDWPNTGELFF
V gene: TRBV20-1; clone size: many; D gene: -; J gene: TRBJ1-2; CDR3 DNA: TGCAGTGCTAGTGGGGGATTCTATGGCTACACCTTC; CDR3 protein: CSASGGFYGYTF
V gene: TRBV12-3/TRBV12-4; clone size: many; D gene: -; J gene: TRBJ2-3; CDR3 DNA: TGTGCCAGCAGGAGGACGGAGGGGAGCACAGATACGCAGTATTTT; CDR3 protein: CASRRTEGSTDTQYF
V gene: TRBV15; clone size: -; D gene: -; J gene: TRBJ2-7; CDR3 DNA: TGTGCCACCAGCTCCCGGGACACCTCCTACGAGCAGTACTTC; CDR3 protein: CATSSRDTSYEQYF
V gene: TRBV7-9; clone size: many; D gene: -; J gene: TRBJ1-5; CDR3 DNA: TGTGCCAGCAGCTCCACAGGGCCGGGCAATCAGCCCCAGCATTTT; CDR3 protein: CASSSTGPGNQPQHF
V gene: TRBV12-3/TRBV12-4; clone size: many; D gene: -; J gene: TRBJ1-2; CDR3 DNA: TGTGCCAGCAGCGAACGTGGGCCAGGTTGGGATGGCTACACCTTC; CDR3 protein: CASSERGPGWDGYTF
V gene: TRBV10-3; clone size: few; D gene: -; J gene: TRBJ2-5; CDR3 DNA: TGTGCCATCAGTGGACAGAACCAGACCCAGTACTTC; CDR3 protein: CAISGQNQTQYF
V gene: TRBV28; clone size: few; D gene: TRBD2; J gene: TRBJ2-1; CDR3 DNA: TGTGCCAGCACCGCAGCTAGCGGGAGGGCCAATGAGCAGTTCTTC; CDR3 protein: CASTAASGRANEQFF
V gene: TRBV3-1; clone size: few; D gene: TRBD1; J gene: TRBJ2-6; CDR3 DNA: TGTGCCAGCAGCGCACACAGGGGGTCCTCCTCCCTGATCTCTGGGGCCAACGTCCTGACTTTC; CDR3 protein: CASSAHRGSSSLISGANVLTF
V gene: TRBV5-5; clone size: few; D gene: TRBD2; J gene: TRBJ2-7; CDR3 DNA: TGTGCCAGCACCGGGGGGGACGGCTACGAGCAGTACTTC; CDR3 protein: CASTGGDGYEQYF
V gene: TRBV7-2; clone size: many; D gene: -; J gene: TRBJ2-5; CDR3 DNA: TGTGCCAGCAGCCCCGGGGCCAAAGAGACCCAGTACTTC; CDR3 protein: CASSPGAKETQYF
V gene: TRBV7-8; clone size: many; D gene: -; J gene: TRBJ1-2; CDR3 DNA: TGTGCCAGCAGTCGCATGGGAGATGGCTACACCTTC; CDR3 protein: CASSRMGDGYTF
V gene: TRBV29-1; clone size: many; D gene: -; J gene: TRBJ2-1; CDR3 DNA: TGCAGCGTCTATGACAGGTACAATGAGCAGTTCTTC; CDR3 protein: CSVYDRYNEQFF
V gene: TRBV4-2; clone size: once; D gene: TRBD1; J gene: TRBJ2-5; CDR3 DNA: TGTGCCAGCAGCCAAGATCGGACAGGGGAGACCCAGTACTTC; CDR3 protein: CASSQDRTGETQYF
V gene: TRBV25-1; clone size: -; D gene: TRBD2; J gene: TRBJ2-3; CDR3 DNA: TGTGCCAGCAGTGAATCCGGGACTAGCGGCACAGATACGCAGTATTTT; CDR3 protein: CASSESGTSGTDTQYF
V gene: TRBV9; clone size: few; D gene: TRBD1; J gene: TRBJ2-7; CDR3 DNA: TGTGCCAGCAGCGTAGGACAGGGGAACTCCTACGAGCAGTACTTC; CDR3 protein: CASSVGQGNSYEQYF